These 8 T cell receptor beta chains were sequenced from one sample in a study of blood T cell repertoires in COVID-19. Sequenced by immunoSEQ multiplex PCR; TCRdb stores in-frame clones only, minus some. The data hold under 300,000 clones, with around nine tenths observed a single time. Sequenced sample: PBMCs or T cells enriched from blood (not recorded which). These TCRs come from a woman aged 40 to 50 who had recovered from COVID-19.

The chain employs TRBV7-2 and TRBJ1-4; TRBD1 might be the D (5 bases). Per the germline V gene, CDR1 is SGHTA and CDR2 is FQGNSA. V was shortened by 8 bases and J by 3 bases, with 13 bases between the two germline ends. The length of the CDR3 is 14 residues. The CDR3 reads CASCPGGANEKLFF. The DNA of the CDR3 is TGTGCCAGCTGTCCCGGGGGGGCTAATGAAAAACTGTTTTTT.

The chain employs TRBV9 and TRBJ1-2; D remains unclear. Trimming shortened V by 0 bases and J by 2 bases, and 8 bases separated the two germline ends. From germline, CDR1 is SGDLS and CDR2 YYNGEE. The CDR3 loop spans 14 amino acids. The CDR3 region has the DNA TGTGCCAGCAGCGTAGGGTTTGCGAACTATGGCTACACCTTC. Translation: CASSVGFANYGYTF.

This clone was found once. This sequence joins TRBV3-1 (or the pseudogene TRBV3-2) and TRBJ1-1, with TRBD1 as a possible D gene (6 bases). The V and J ends lost 2 bases and 4 bases respectively, with 11 bases between them. Germline V CDR1 and CDR2: LGHDT, YNNKEL (reference sequence). The CDR3 contains 14 residues. The CDR3: CASSQNREVTEAFF. For the CDR3, the DNA is TGTGCCAGCAGCCAAAACAGGGAAGTCACTGAAGCTTTCTTT.

This chain links TRBV7-3 with TRBJ2-5; 9 bases line up with TRBD1. This CDR3 region has 16 residues. V lost 2 bases and J lost 4; bases outside the gene matches: 8. Per germline, CDR1 SGHTA and CDR2 FQGTGA. The CDR3 loop is CASSLSGTGFPETQYF. For the CDR3, the DNA is TGTGCCAGCAGCTTATCCGGGACAGGGTTCCCAGAGACCCAGTACTTC.

For this clone: The sample contains more than one DNA sequence encoding this CDR3. This sequence joins TRBV5-1 and TRBJ2-7, with D perhaps TRBD2 (5 bases). This CDR3 contains 14 residues. CDR1 and CDR2 (germline): SGHRS, YFSETQ. Deletions cut 2 bases from V and 0 bases from J, with 9 bases between. The DNA for the CDR3 is TGCGCCAGCAGCTTAGCGGCTAGCTCCTACGAGCAGTACTTC. Translated: CASSLAASSYEQYF.

The chain couples TRBV2 to TRBJ2-7, with TRBD1 matching over 7 bases. J lost 0 bases, V lost 5 bases, and 7 bases had no gene match. Germline loops: CDR1 SNHLY, CDR2 FYNNEI. This CDR3 contains 15 residues. CDR3 nucleotide sequence: TGTGCCAGCAGTCCACAGGGGACCTCCTCCTACGAGCAGTACTTC. It encodes CASSPQGTSSYEQYF.

The chain uses TRBV19 and TRBJ1-5, with D perhaps matching TRBD1 (6 bases). The CDR3 covers 14 residues. The germline V and J ends were trimmed by 3 bases and 10 bases, with 16 bases remaining between them. Germline lookup yields CDR1 LNHDA and CDR2 SQIVND (reference sequence). The CDR3 reads CASSMGGPGEPQHF. The CDR3 DNA reads as TGTGCCAGTAGTATGGGGGGGCCAGGTGAACCCCAGCATTTT. The full variable domain, with the rest looked up from reference TRBV19 and TRBJ1-5, is DGGITQSPKYLFRKEGQNVTLSCEQNLNHDAMYWYRQDPGQGLRLIYYSQIVNDFQKGDIAEGYSVSREKKESFPLTVTSAQKNPTAFYLCASSMGGPGEPQHFGDGTRLSIL.

V usage is TRBV18 and J usage is TRBJ1-1; D uncertain. This CDR3 spans 14 amino acids. In germline, CDR1 is KGHSH, CDR2 LQKENI. V was cut by 3 bases and J by 8 bases, with 16 bases left in between. CDR3 protein: CASSPGIATGEAFF. The CDR3 DNA follows: TGTGCCAGCTCACCCGGAATTGCCACCGGGGAAGCTTTCTTT.